Sequencing of this TCR beta chain was carried out in a study of T cells in Graves' hyperthyroidism and ophthalmopathy. Study background: Peripheral blood samples were taken at initial diagnosis, prior to any treatment.

Amplified regions were TCR beta CDR3 sequences from RNA transcripts. During a first-round RT-PCR of the TCR CDR3, the HTBI primer set was used. Each CDR3 protein gets one entry after TCRdb re-called the multiplex PCR reads with MiXCR. Of fewer than 200,000 distinct CDR3 sequences listed, 9.4% are singletons. In its sample, this clonotype was seen a few times. The antigen remains undetermined. Study-wide results and limits: Ophthalmopathy cases were set apart from stable hyperthyroidism by a 13 V-J model.

The study enrolled patients aged 18 to 65 with newly diagnosed hyperthyroidism of under 2 months' duration. Out of over 7.5 ml of fresh peripheral blood came the PBMCs. Sequenced: blood. This TCR came from a woman in her late teens or twenties with Graves' hyperthyroidism that later progressed to Graves' ophthalmopathy.

The CDR3 region is CASSEATDNYGYTF. CDR3 DNA: TGCGCCAGCAGTGAGGCGACGGATAACTATGGCTACACCTTC. The chain uses TRBV10-2 and TRBJ1-2, with D uncertain. Germline V gives CDR1 WSHSY, CDR2 SAAADI. The CDR3 runs to 14 residues. V was clipped by 2 bases and J by 1 base, with 8 bases between them.